Listed here are 29 T cell receptor beta chains from one sample, sequenced in a study of T cell changes during pregnancy in multiple sclerosis. The data were produced by immunoSEQ multiplex PCR, yet TCRdb's version contains in-frame clones alone and is incomplete. The sample contains fewer than 15,000 clones, around 86% of which appear only once. The sequencing here drew on CD8+ T cells from peripheral blood mononuclear cells, taken in the first trimester of pregnancy. These receptors were taken from a female donor with multiple sclerosis, enrolled in a pregnancy study.

The CDR3 DNA follows: TGTGCCAGCAGGGTAATACCTACCACAGATACGCAGTATTTT. Translating it yields CASRVIPTTDTQYF. The chain couples TRBV27 to TRBJ2-3, with no clear D. This CDR3 contains 14 residues. Trimming shortened V by 6 bases and J by 2 bases, and 12 bases separated the two germline ends. Germline V gene sequence: CDR1 MNHEY, CDR2 SMNVEV (reference sequence).

This chain's CDR3 is CASSLGERPYNEQFF. The CDR3 coding sequence is TGTGCCAGCAGCTTAGGTGAGCGCCCCTACAATGAGCAGTTCTTC. V and J are TRBV7-6 and TRBJ2-1; D call uncertain. Per the germline V gene, CDR1 is SGHVS and CDR2 is FNYEAQ. This CDR3 region has 15 residues. The V and J ends lost 1 base and 2 bases respectively, with 9 bases between them.

The V gene is TRBV7-3, the J gene TRBJ2-7, with unresolved D. The CDR3 is made up of 14 amino acids. Trimming removed 6 bases from V and 0 bases from J, with 12 bases in between. Germline V gene sequence: CDR1 SGHTA, CDR2 FQGTGA. The CDR3 sequence: CASRSALSSYEQYF. CDR3 bases: TGTGCCAGCAGGTCCGCGTTAAGCTCCTACGAGCAGTACTTC.

This clone occurred once. This chain uses TRBV2 with TRBJ2-6; D might be TRBD2 (6 bases). Trimming cost V 4 bases and J 2 bases, with 12 bases left between them. The CDR3 totals 16 residues. The V gene's germline CDR1 is SNHLY and CDR2 FYNNEI. The CDR3 sequence: CASSGWRAPGANVLTF. For the CDR3, the DNA is TGTGCCAGCAGTGGATGGAGGGCCCCTGGGGCCAACGTCCTGACTTTC. Complete variable domain (other parts from reference TRBV2 and TRBJ2-6): EPEVTQTPSHQVTQMGQEVILRCVPISNHLYFYWYRQILGQKVEFLVSFYNNEISEKSEIFDDQFSVERPDGSNFTLKIRSTKLEDSAMYFCASSGWRAPGANVLTFGAGSRLTVL.

The V call is TRBV9, the J call TRBJ2-7; no reliable D call. The CDR3 length is 13 residues. Germline V gives CDR1 SGDLS, CDR2 YYNGEE. V lost 4 bases and J 3 bases, leaving 11 bases between the germline ends. This CDR3 is CASSPDTVYEQYF. In nucleotides, the CDR3 is TGTGCCAGCAGCCCCGATACAGTCTACGAGCAGTACTTC.

Here the CDR3 reads CATSVALAGVGDEQFF. For the CDR3, the DNA is TGTGCCACCAGCGTTGCTTTAGCGGGAGTAGGAGATGAGCAGTTCTTC. This rearrangement joins TRBV15 to TRBJ2-1; 9 nucleotides line up with TRBD2. This CDR3 is 16 amino acids long. CDR1 is LNHNV, CDR2 YYDKDF, per germline (reference sequence). Trimming cost V 5 bases and J 8 bases; bases outside gene matches: 13.

The chain combines TRBV27 with TRBJ2-3, with D perhaps TRBD1 (5 bases). The CDR3 consists of 15 residues. V lost 5 bases to trimming and J lost 0 bases, with 12 bases between them. The germline V gene encodes CDR1 MNHEY and CDR2 SMNVEV (reference sequence). CDR3 amino acids: CASSPTTASTDTQYF. The CDR3 DNA follows: TGTGCCAGCAGTCCCACGACAGCAAGCACAGATACGCAGTATTTT.

This clone was picked up one time. The rearrangement links TRBV6-5 to TRBJ2-5; D is possibly TRBD1 (5 bases). Trimming pared 5 bases from V and 1 base from J, leaving 14 bases between. The CDR3 contains 15 residues. Germline V gene sequence: CDR1 MNHEY, CDR2 SVGAGI. CDR3 in amino acids: CASSPVWGLQETQYF. CDR3 nucleotides: TGTGCCAGCAGTCCTGTGTGGGGCCTCCAAGAGACCCAGTACTTC.

The chain couples TRBV6-6 to TRBJ1-2; TRBD1 is a possible D gene (5 bases). Germline CDR1 is MNHNY and CDR2 is SVGAGI (reference sequence). The CDR3 runs 14 residues. The ends were cut back, 2 bases at V and 3 bases at J, with 10 bases in the middle. The CDR3 protein is CASSYVQADYGYTF. CDR3 nucleotides: TGTGCCAGCAGTTACGTACAGGCCGACTATGGCTACACCTTC.

V and J are TRBV14 and TRBJ2-1; 13 bases agree with TRBD2. The CDR3 runs 19 residues. The V gene end was trimmed by 0 bases and the J gene end by 0 bases; junction bases not matched to a gene: 5. CDR1 is SGHDN and CDR2 is FVKESK in the germline V gene. CDR3: CASSQEGLAGALSYNEQFF. CDR3 bases: TGTGCCAGCAGCCAAGAAGGACTAGCGGGAGCCCTCTCCTACAATGAGCAGTTCTTC.

This clone was counted only a few times. The V call is TRBV21-1, the J call TRBJ1-4; the table's D call of TRBD1 was not tested on the DNA. TRBV21-1 is annotated as a pseudogene. The CDR3 runs 16 residues. The CDR3 DNA reads as TGTGCCAGCAGCAAACAGGGCGTTAGGACTAATGAAAAACTGTTTTTT. Amino acids: CASSKQGVRTNEKLFF.

This sequence joins TRBV5-5 and TRBJ2-7, with D hard to call. The CDR3 covers 12 residues. The germline V and J ends were trimmed by 3 bases and 4 bases, with 8 bases remaining between them. Germline assignment: CDR1 SGHKS and CDR2 YYEKEE (reference sequence). The CDR3 is CASSSQAYEQYF. For the CDR3, the DNA is TGTGCCAGCAGCTCGCAGGCTTACGAGCAGTACTTC.

This chain links TRBV4-1 with TRBJ2-1; 7 bases agree with TRBD2. The V gene end was trimmed by 0 bases and the J gene end by 10 bases; junction bases not matched to a gene: 9. The germline V gene has CDR1 MGHRA and CDR2 YSYEKL. The CDR3 is made up of 15 amino acids. The CDR3 DNA follows: TGCGCCAGCAGCCAAGATCCGGGGGGACCCCTGGAGCAGTTCTTC. It is translated as CASSQDPGGPLEQFF.

This chain connects TRBV11-2 to TRBJ2-1, with 9 bases matching TRBD1. The J segment lost 7 bases and the V segment lost 5 bases, leaving 21 bases of the junction unmatched. Germline lookup yields CDR1 SGHAT and CDR2 FQNNGV. This CDR3 is 19 amino acids long. For the CDR3, the DNA is TGTGCCAGCAGCGCGTCCGGGACAGGGAGTAACTCTGGTACAAATGAGCAGTTCTTC. Its translation is CASSASGTGSNSGTNEQFF.

The chain employs TRBV27 and TRBJ1-2; no definite D call. Germline V gene sequence: CDR1 MNHEY, CDR2 SMNVEV (reference sequence). This CDR3 has 14 amino acids. Trimming cost V 5 bases and J 1 base, with 11 bases left between them. The CDR3 region has the DNA TGTGCCAGCAGTCCCACTCAGGTTAACTATGGCTACACCTTC. As protein: CASSPTQVNYGYTF.

The chain's CDR3 is CASSGRDRVHEQYF. CDR3 DNA sequence: TGTGCCAGTAGTGGCCGGGACAGGGTCCACGAGCAGTACTTC. The chain uses TRBV19 and TRBJ2-7; 9 positions agree with TRBD1. Germline V gene sequence: CDR1 LNHDA, CDR2 SQIVND (reference sequence). The J segment lost 5 bases and the V segment lost 5 bases, leaving 7 bases of the junction unmatched. The CDR3 has 14 residues.

This clone has only one observation. V and J are TRBV7-8 and TRBJ2-7, with TRBD2 matching 13 bases. The V and J ends lost 5 bases and 7 bases, in that order; junction bases with no gene match: 8. The germline CDR1 and CDR2 sequences are SGHVS and FQNEAQ. The CDR3 loop spans 15 amino acids. The CDR3 region has the DNA TGTGCCAGCAGCCCCTGGACTAGCGGGAGCCGGGAGCAGTACTTC. The encoded protein is CASSPWTSGSREQYF.

This clone has only one observation. V is TRBV6-6 and J is TRBJ2-3, with D maybe TRBD1 (6 bases). The length of the CDR3 is 13 residues. Trimming took off 6 bases at V and 2 bases at J, with 9 bases between the two ends. Per germline, CDR1 MNHNY and CDR2 SVGAGI (reference sequence). DNA of the CDR3: TGTGCCAGCAGCAGACAGGCCACAGATACGCAGTATTTT. Its protein is CASSRQATDTQYF.

The count of this clone is one. This sequence joins TRBV10-2 and TRBJ2-7, with D perhaps matching TRBD2 (5 bases). Trimming removed 8 bases from V and 2 bases from J, with 16 bases in between. The CDR3 extends over 14 amino acids. Germline V lookup: CDR1 WSHSY, CDR2 SAAADI. The CDR3 is CASFPGVEPYEQYF. In nucleotides, the CDR3 is TGCGCCAGCTTCCCCGGGGTGGAGCCCTACGAGCAGTACTTC.

This clone was counted only a few times. The J gene is TRBJ1-6, the V gene TRBV10-1; D possibly corresponds to TRBD1 (6 bases). V was shortened by 11 bases and J by 0 bases, with 17 bases between the two germline ends. The CDR3 length is 16 residues. Germline V CDR1 and CDR2: WNHNN, SYGVQD (reference sequence). The CDR3 DNA follows: TGCGCCCTGCGACAGGTTCCCAGCTCCTATAATTCACCCCTCCACTTT. Its translation is CALRQVPSSYNSPLHF.

This clone was counted a single time. The chain couples TRBV7-8 to TRBJ2-1, with 8 nucleotides matching TRBD1. This CDR3 has 15 amino acids. Trimming cost V 4 bases and J 3 bases; bases outside gene matches: 5. From germline, CDR1 is SGHVS and CDR2 FQNEAQ. In nucleotides, the CDR3 is TGTGCCAGCAGCTCACGACAGGGGTTCTACAATGAGCAGTTCTTC. This encodes CASSSRQGFYNEQFF.

Regarding this clone: Compared with germline, one end of the junction differs, possibly owing to a read error. The chain carries TRBV9 and TRBJ2-5, with D tentatively TRBD2 (6 bases). Germline V gene lookup returns CDR1 SGDLS and CDR2 YYNGEE. This CDR3 has 11 amino acids. The DNA of the CDR3 is TGTGCCAGCAGCCCAGGAGCGGGCTTAAACTTC. Amino acid sequence: CASSPGAGLNF.

The sample holds a few counts of this clone. This chain links TRBV6-4 with TRBJ2-1, with D possibly matching TRBD2 (7 bases). The germline CDR1 and CDR2 sequences are MRHNA and SNTAGT. The CDR3 loop spans 16 amino acids. The germline V and J ends were trimmed by 0 bases and 9 bases, with 18 bases remaining between them. CDR3 sequence reads: CASSDSSDRGGSEQFF. The CDR3 DNA reads as TGTGCCAGCAGTGACTCGAGCGATAGGGGGGGAAGTGAGCAGTTCTTC.

The DNA for the CDR3 is TGTGCCAGCAGCCAAGATGGCTCGGGATTGGGCTCCTACGAGCAGTACTTC. Residues: CASSQDGSGLGSYEQYF. The chain has TRBV4-2 and TRBJ2-7, with a tentative D call TRBD2 (5 bases). The length of the CDR3 is 17 residues. Germline-derived CDR1 and CDR2 are LGHNA and YNFKEQ. Deletions cut 0 bases from V and 0 bases from J, with 15 bases between.

This chain connects TRBV7-9 to TRBJ2-7; 9 bases map to TRBD2. Per germline, CDR1 SEHNR and CDR2 FQNEAQ (reference sequence). Trimming took 6 bases from V and 0 from J; bases not matched to a gene: 9. The CDR3 spans 16 residues. The CDR3 region has the DNA TGTGCCAGCAGTTACAGCGGGGGGCGGAACTCCTACGAGCAGTACTTC. It codes for CASSYSGGRNSYEQYF.

This chain connects TRBV9 to TRBJ2-5; tentative D call: TRBD2 (5 bases). Germline CDR1 SGDLS, CDR2 YYNGEE. The CDR3 sequence is 15 residues long. Trimming removed 0 bases from V and 2 bases from J, with 11 bases in between. The DNA of the CDR3 is TGTGCCAGCAGCGTAGCTCGGGGAATTCAAGAGACCCAGTACTTC. Its protein product is CASSVARGIQETQYF.

This clone qualifies as medium-sized. The chain recombines TRBV6-1 with TRBJ1-1, with D perhaps matching TRBD1 (5 bases). This CDR3 has 16 amino acids. CDR1 and CDR2 (germline): MNHNS, SASEGT. The V and J ends lost 2 bases and 0 bases respectively, with 13 bases between them. The CDR3 sequence is CASSEYIGGVNTEAFF. DNA of the CDR3: TGTGCCAGCAGTGAATATATTGGGGGGGTGAACACTGAAGCTTTCTTT.

The chain recombines TRBV5-4 with TRBJ2-7; 7 positions match TRBD2. Germline values: CDR1 SGHNT, CDR2 YYREEE (reference sequence). V lost 4 bases and J lost 3; bases outside the gene matches: 10. The length of the CDR3 is 15 residues. This CDR3 reads CASSPREGSLYEQYF. The CDR3, as DNA: TGTGCCAGCAGCCCCAGGGAGGGGAGCCTCTACGAGCAGTACTTC. Combining the CDR3 with reference TRBV5-4 and TRBJ2-7 gives the whole variable domain ETGVTQSPTHLIKTRGQQVTLRCSSQSGHNTVSWYQQALGQGPQFIFQYYREEENGRGNFPPRFSGLQFPNYSSELNVNALELDDSALYLCASSPREGSLYEQYFGPGTRLTVT.

The V gene is TRBV7-9, the J gene TRBJ2-1, with D unresolved. The ends were cut back, 2 bases at V and 5 bases at J, with 7 bases in the middle. Germline CDR1 SEHNR, CDR2 FQNEAQ (reference sequence). The CDR3 sequence is 13 residues long. In DNA form, the CDR3 reads TGTGCCAGCAGCTTAATGCGCGACAATGAGCAGTTCTTC. Protein: CASSLMRDNEQFF.